Listed below are T cell receptor beta chains from one sample, sequenced in a study of cytomegalovirus exposure and HLA in healthy donors. Repertoires were generated with immunoSEQ multiplex PCR, while TCRdb's copy carries only in-frame clones and drops some. Of over 85,000 clones listed, roughly 89% are singletons. Sequencing was done on a sample of PBMCs. Every receptor here comes from a woman aged 18-29 years in good health and CMV-seronegative. Both conserved end residues are part of each CDR3. A D gene is named only where the DNA matches it firmly. A clone size is listed for some rows: how often the clone was seen (once, few, many), or a class if it is expanded.

V,J,D,size,CDR3,DNA
TRBV18,TRBJ2-7,-,-,CASSPRGGEQYF,TGTGCCAGCTCACCTAGGGGAGGCGAGCAGTACTTC
TRBV28,TRBJ2-7,-,-,CASSFAGRRAYEQYF,TGTGCCAGCAGCTTCGCAGGGAGGAGGGCCTACGAGCAGTACTTC
TRBV5-6,TRBJ1-1,-,-,CASSLVRLNTEAFF,TGTGCCAGCAGCTTGGTCAGGTTGAACACTGAAGCTTTCTTT
TRBV7-2,TRBJ1-2,-,once,CASSLRRGHYGYTF,TGTGCCAGCAGCTTACGCAGGGGCCACTATGGCTACACCTTC
TRBV10-1,TRBJ2-1,TRBD2,-,CASSEFRTRNEQFF,TGCGCCAGCAGTGAGTTTCGGACTAGAAATGAGCAGTTCTTC
TRBV6-1,TRBJ2-7,-,-,CASSERGYEQYF,TGTGCCAGCAGTGAAAGGGGCTACGAGCAGTACTTC
TRBV19,TRBJ1-2,TRBD1,once,CASREGQSGYTF,TGTGCCAGTAGGGAGGGACAGTCTGGCTACACCTTC
TRBV7-2,TRBJ2-1,TRBD1,once,CASSSRGPVDNEQFF,TGTGCCAGCAGCTCCAGGGGGCCTGTGGACAATGAGCAGTTCTTC
TRBV2,TRBJ2-7,-,-,CASSLQATEQYF,TGTGCCAGCAGTCTACAGGCTACCGAGCAGTACTTC
TRBV13,TRBJ2-1,-,-,CASSLGIGGAYNEQFF,TGTGCCAGCAGCTTGGGAATTGGCGGGGCCTACAATGAGCAGTTCTTC
TRBV6-1,TRBJ2-3,TRBD2,-,CASSEYGLAVIGTDTQYF,TGTGCCAGCAGTGAATACGGACTAGCGGTTATCGGCACAGATACGCAGTATTTT
TRBV10-1,TRBJ1-1,-,few,CASSRTGQYGGGAFF,TGCGCCAGCAGTCGAACAGGGCAATACGGCGGAGGAGCTTTCTTT
TRBV6-1,TRBJ1-5,-,-,CASSEVPGGDQPQHF,TGTGCCAGCAGTGAAGTCCCGGGAGGGGATCAGCCCCAGCATTTT
TRBV27,TRBJ1-1,TRBD1,-,CASGTGGYEAFF,TGTGCCAGCGGCACAGGGGGCTACGAAGCTTTCTTT
TRBV30,TRBJ2-7,-,-,CAWSRTGTPRTYEQYF,TGTGCCTGGAGTCGAACCGGGACTCCAAGGACCTACGAGCAGTACTTC
TRBV6-4,TRBJ2-2,-,few,CASSDSTDTGELFF,TGTGCCAGCAGTGACTCGACAGATACCGGGGAGCTGTTTTTT
TRBV18,TRBJ2-5,-,-,CASSPQRAPPETQYF,TGTGCCAGCTCACCACAGAGGGCCCCGCCGGAGACCCAGTACTTC
TRBV28,TRBJ1-2,TRBD1,-,CASRPRDRVSGYTF,TGTGCCAGCAGACCACGGGACAGGGTTTCTGGCTACACCTTC
TRBV2,TRBJ1-5,-,few,CASSDRTQGQPQHF,TGTGCCAGCAGCGACCGGACCCAGGGGCAGCCCCAGCATTTT
TRBV23-1,TRBJ2-2,-,few,CAWQGMAGELFF,TGCGCCTGGCAGGGAATGGCCGGGGAGCTGTTTTTT
TRBV6-6,TRBJ1-4,TRBD1,-,CASSWDRGEKLFF,TGTGCCAGCAGTTGGGACAGGGGTGAAAAACTGTTTTTT
TRBV9,TRBJ2-1,TRBD2,-,CASSVTSGYNEQFF,TGTGCCAGCAGCGTGACTAGCGGGTACAATGAGCAGTTCTTC
TRBV6-5,TRBJ2-3,-,-,CASRTMKRLDTQYF,TGTGCCAGCAGAACCATGAAGCGACTAGATACGCAGTATTTT
TRBV7-3,TRBJ2-3,TRBD1,-,CASSYHPWDRQKSTDTQYF,TGTGCCAGCAGCTACCACCCTTGGGACAGACAGAAAAGCACAGATACGCAGTATTTT
TRBV4-2,TRBJ1-5,-,few,CASSQLGTSGQPQHF,TGTGCCAGCAGCCAACTCGGGACATCAGGCCAGCCCCAGCATTTT
TRBV6-1,TRBJ1-1,TRBD1,-,CASTLAGTGGFAFF,TGTGCCAGCACCCTAGCCGGGACAGGGGGCTTTGCTTTCTTT
TRBV4-3,TRBJ2-2,-,-,CASSQDPLAGELFF,TGCGCCAGCAGCCAAGATCCGCTAGCCGGGGAGCTGTTTTTT
TRBV7-2,TRBJ2-7,TRBD1,few,CASSPGTGYSYEQYF,TGTGCCAGCAGCCCCGGGACAGGGTACTCCTACGAGCAGTACTTC
TRBV6-6,TRBJ2-2,TRBD2,-,CASSPTSGGADGELFF,TGTGCCAGCAGCCCAACTAGCGGGGGGGCGGACGGGGAGCTGTTTTTT
TRBV18,TRBJ2-7,TRBD2,-,CASSQNAGLALYYEQYF,TGTGCCAGCTCACAGAATGCGGGACTAGCTTTATACTACGAGCAGTACTTC
TRBV5-1,TRBJ1-1,TRBD1,-,CASKDGAGGTAFF,TGCGCCAGCAAGGATGGGGCAGGGGGCACAGCTTTCTTT
TRBV5-5,TRBJ2-7,TRBD1,-,CASSRPGGEQYF,TGTGCCAGCAGCCGCCCAGGGGGCGAGCAGTACTTC
TRBV27,TRBJ2-2,-,-,CASSLPGIGELFF,TGTGCCAGCAGTTTACCAGGGATCGGGGAGCTGTTTTTT
TRBV7-7,TRBJ2-1,TRBD2,-,CASSTHSSTSGRSEQFF,TGTGCTAGCAGCACCCACAGTTCGACTAGCGGGAGAAGTGAGCAGTTCTTC
TRBV11-2,TRBJ2-5,-,few,CASSFNRGKETQYF,TGTGCCAGCAGCTTCAATAGGGGGAAAGAGACCCAGTACTTC
TRBV15,TRBJ1-5,TRBD1,-,CATSSPTGSQPQHF,TGTGCCACCAGCAGTCCGACAGGGTCCCAGCCCCAGCATTTT
TRBV6-1,TRBJ2-1,-,-,CASQGANEQFF,TGTGCCAGCCAAGGGGCGAATGAGCAGTTCTTC
TRBV7-9,TRBJ2-3,TRBD2,-,CASSPGGSSTDTQYF,TGTGCCAGCAGCCCGGGGGGGAGTAGCACAGATACGCAGTATTTT
TRBV28,TRBJ1-2,-,-,CASSPLQTGSGYTF,TGTGCCAGCAGTCCCCTCCAGACCGGGAGTGGCTACACCTTC
TRBV9,TRBJ1-1,TRBD1,-,CASSVGQGGGAEAFF,TGTGCCAGCAGCGTAGGACAGGGCGGCGGAGCTGAAGCTTTCTTT
TRBV27,TRBJ2-7,-,-,CARRGSGYEQYF,TGTGCCCGTAGAGGCAGTGGCTACGAGCAGTACTTC
TRBV13,TRBJ1-3,-,-,CASSTPWGRNIGNTIYF,TGTGCCAGCAGCACCCCTTGGGGCAGAAATATTGGAAACACCATATATTTT
TRBV19,TRBJ2-7,TRBD1,-,CASSRTGISYEQYF,TGTGCCAGTAGCCGGACAGGCATCTCCTACGAGCAGTACTTC
TRBV19,TRBJ2-7,-,-,CASAPRGSVYEQYF,TGTGCCAGTGCCCCCAGGGGTAGCGTCTACGAGCAGTACTTC
TRBV4-3,TRBJ1-4,TRBD1,once,CASSRQGSEKLFF,TGCGCCAGCAGCCGACAGGGCTCTGAAAAACTGTTTTTT
TRBV28,TRBJ1-5,-,-,CASSSGGANQPQHF,TGTGCCAGCAGTTCGGGGGGAGCTAATCAGCCCCAGCATTTT
TRBV13,TRBJ2-3,TRBD1,-,CASSLVLGQSSSTDTQYF,TGTGCCAGCAGCTTAGTCCTGGGACAGTCAAGTTCCACAGATACGCAGTATTTT
TRBV6-1,TRBJ1-1,-,-,CASIPRRGAVTEAFF,TGTGCCAGCATCCCTCGCCGGGGGGCTGTGACTGAAGCTTTCTTT
TRBV5-8,TRBJ1-3,-,-,CASSLPQGLRSGNTIYF,TGTGCCAGCAGCCTCCCACAGGGCCTTCGCTCTGGAAACACCATATATTTT
TRBV5-6,TRBJ2-1,TRBD2,-,CASSLSRTAGGRYNEQFF,TGTGCCAGCAGCTTGTCGCGTACAGCGGGAGGTCGGTACAATGAGCAGTTCTTC